These 19 T cell receptor beta chains came from one sample sequenced in a study of cytomegalovirus exposure and HLA in healthy donors (dated by TCRdb to 2016 to 2017). The library was generated by the immunoSEQ multiplex PCR assay. TCRdb holds this immuneACCESS table with in-frame rearrangements only. Some clones are missing; in checked studies, unresolved V genes explain under half, and the rest has no known cause. For this sample the table gives under 200,000 clones, of which 89% were detected only once. 4% to 4.5% of the sample comes from the top ten. Sequencing was performed on PBMCs. The receptor set was obtained from a man aged 18 to 35 in good health and CMV-seropositive.

The gene calls are TRBV5-1 and TRBJ1-1; D might be TRBD1 (5 bases). The CDR3 consists of 14 residues. CDR1 is SGHRS, CDR2 YFSETQ, per germline. V was shortened by 0 bases and J by 6 bases, with 12 bases between the two germline ends. The CDR3, as DNA: TGCGCCAGCAGCTTGGCGTCGCGGGGCCCTGAAGCTTTCTTT. It yields the protein CASSLASRGPEAFF.

The chain is built from TRBV5-1 and TRBJ2-7; 7 nucleotides line up with TRBD2. After removal of 4 bases from V and 3 bases from J, the junction contained 13 bases not matched to a gene. The germline gives CDR1 SGHRS, CDR2 YFSETQ. The CDR3 loop spans 16 amino acids. The CDR3 nucleotides read TGCGCCAGCAGCCCCCCACGGCGGGAGAGGGACTACGAGCAGTACTTC. This translates into CASSPPRRERDYEQYF.

V usage is TRBV7-6 and J usage is TRBJ2-2, with a possible D match to TRBD1 (7 bases). CDR3 size: 15 residues. The V end was cut by 2 bases, the J end by 4 bases, with 11 bases between. From germline, CDR1 is SGHVS and CDR2 FNYEAQ. For the CDR3, the DNA is TGTGCCAGCAGCTTAAGGCAGGGGGGCACCGGGGAGCTGTTTTTT. Translating gives CASSLRQGGTGELFF.

The chain recombines TRBV5-8 with TRBJ2-3, with 7 bases fitting TRBD1. Germline V gene lookup returns CDR1 SGHTS and CDR2 YDEGEE. CDR3 size: 15 residues. V shed 3 bases and J 0 bases; nucleotides not matched to a gene: 4. CDR3 in DNA: TGTGCCAGCAGCTACTTAGGGGGCAGCACAGATACGCAGTATTTT. Protein: CASSYLGGSTDTQYF.

This chain joins TRBV19 and TRBJ2-7; 7 bases map to TRBD1. Germline CDR1 reads LNHDA; CDR2 reads SQIVND (reference sequence). The CDR3 spans 15 residues. With V trimmed by 6 bases and J by 3 bases, 11 bases remained unmatched. CDR3 region: CASRKVGQGDYEQYF. The CDR3 nucleotides read TGTGCCAGTAGAAAGGTTGGGCAGGGGGACTACGAGCAGTACTTC.

CDR3 coding DNA: TGTGCCAGCAGTTTGGGGACAGAAATTTACGAGCAGTACTTC. This codes for CASSLGTEIYEQYF. The rearrangement uses TRBV28 and TRBJ2-7; 7 bases are a match to TRBD1. Germline trimming cut 3 bases from V and 4 bases from J; bases unmatched to any gene: 6. Germline lookup yields CDR1 MDHEN and CDR2 SYDVKM. This CDR3 contains 14 residues.

The V gene is TRBV5-1, the J gene TRBJ2-1; 10 bases agree with TRBD1. The junction had 6 bases not matched to a gene; V was cut back by 4 bases and J by 8 bases. The CDR3 consists of 14 residues. Germline assignment: CDR1 SGHRS and CDR2 YFSETQ. The CDR3 spells CASSVGQGGDEQFF. The DNA of the CDR3 is TGCGCCAGCAGCGTAGGACAGGGGGGCGATGAGCAGTTCTTC.

This clone came up once. The chain is built from TRBV28 and TRBJ1-2, with D hard to call. Trimming removed 5 bases from V and 1 base from J, with 2 bases in between. The V gene's germline CDR1 is MDHEN and CDR2 SYDVKM. CDR3 size: 11 residues. The CDR3 sequence is CASSRNYGYTF. Here the CDR3 DNA reads TGTGCCAGCAGTCGTAACTATGGCTACACCTTC.

The chain is built from TRBV2 and TRBJ1-1, with 8 nucleotides matching TRBD1. The J segment lost 5 bases and the V segment lost 8 bases, leaving 7 bases of the junction unmatched. The germline V gene encodes CDR1 SNHLY and CDR2 FYNNEI. The CDR3 spans 13 residues. The chain's CDR3 is CASSGGVGTEAFF. The CDR3 DNA reads as TGTGCCAGCTCAGGGGGCGTAGGTACTGAAGCTTTCTTT.

In this sample, this clone turned up a few times. This rearrangement joins TRBV19 to TRBJ1-2, with 7 positions matching TRBD1. CDR1 and CDR2 (germline): LNHDA, SQIVND (reference sequence). CDR3 length: 15 amino acids. With V trimmed by 8 bases and J by 0 bases, 9 bases remained unmatched. CDR3 in DNA: TGTGCCAGTTCCCTTCGGCAGGGGGCTAACTATGGCTACACCTTC. Protein: CASSLRQGANYGYTF.

A single count supports this clone. This chain joins TRBV4-1 and TRBJ1-5, with 9 positions matching TRBD1. The CDR3 totals 16 residues. J was trimmed by 2 bases and V by 5 bases; bases with no gene match: 7. In germline, CDR1 is MGHRA, CDR2 YSYEKL. CDR3 sequence reads: CASSMPGQGGNQPQHF. DNA of the CDR3: TGCGCCAGCAGCATGCCGGGACAGGGCGGCAATCAGCCCCAGCATTTT.

The J gene is TRBJ1-5, the V gene TRBV7-3; 10 nucleotides line up with TRBD1. Losses at the gene ends were 1 base for V and 4 bases for J; bases not matched to a gene: 7. Germline V gives CDR1 SGHTA, CDR2 FQGTGA. The CDR3 contains 17 residues. The CDR3 DNA follows: TGTGCCAGCAGCTTAATGTGGGACAGGGGTACGAATCAGCCCCAGCATTTT. This translates into CASSLMWDRGTNQPQHF.

The CDR3 reads CASSLSTGVPDTQYF. CDR3 DNA sequence: TGTGCCAGCTCCCTTTCCACAGGGGTCCCAGATACGCAGTATTTT. The J gene is TRBJ2-3, the V gene TRBV18; 7 positions agree with TRBD1. V lost 6 bases, J lost 4 bases, and 10 bases stayed unmatched. Germline V CDR1 and CDR2: KGHSH, LQKENI. This CDR3 has 15 amino acids.

This chain uses TRBV10-2 with TRBJ2-7; TRBD2 is a possible D gene (7 bases). Trimming removed 0 bases from V and 3 bases from J, with 9 bases in between. Germline CDR1 WSHSY, CDR2 SAAADI. This CDR3 region has 14 residues. The CDR3 sequence: CASSESGGLYEQYF. The CDR3 bases are TGCGCCAGCAGTGAGTCGGGGGGGCTCTACGAGCAGTACTTC.

This chain uses TRBV28 with TRBJ2-1, with TRBD2 matching 7 bases. V gave up 5 bases and J gave up 8 bases; unmatched junction bases: 12. Germline V gene data show CDR1 as MDHEN and CDR2 as SYDVKM. The CDR3 length is 15 residues. In DNA, the CDR3 is TGTGCCAGCAGTACACGGGACTACTCCCTGGATGAGCAGTTCTTC. As protein: CASSTRDYSLDEQFF.

V is TRBV2 and J is TRBJ2-7; maybe TRBD1 (5 bases). Per the germline V gene, CDR1 is SNHLY and CDR2 is FYNNEI. The V gene lost 3 bases and the J gene lost 5 bases, with 11 bases spanning the gap. The CDR3 is 13 amino acids. CDR3 protein: CASSDQGTNEQYF. In nucleotides, the CDR3 is TGTGCCAGCAGTGACCAGGGCACCAACGAGCAGTACTTC.

A few counts support this clone. This chain joins TRBV15 and TRBJ1-5, with unresolved D. Trimming took 3 bases from V and 4 from J, leaving 13 bases between them. The CDR3 has 15 residues. Germline assignment: CDR1 LNHNV and CDR2 YYDKDF (reference sequence). The CDR3 bases are TGTGCCACCAGCAGCCTCGGAGGTTCGAATCAGCCCCAGCATTTT. Translating gives CATSSLGGSNQPQHF.

The chain has TRBV11-1 and TRBJ2-5; 9 nucleotides agree with TRBD2. The CDR3 loop spans 14 amino acids. CDR1 SGHAT and CDR2 FQDESV come from the germline V gene (reference sequence). V shed 4 bases and J 7 bases; nucleotides not matched to a gene: 7. CDR3 region: CASSSLAGQWTQYF. CDR3 sequence (DNA): TGTGCCAGCAGCTCGCTAGCGGGACAGTGGACCCAGTACTTC.

CDR3 in DNA: TGTGCCAGTAGTACCCAAGCGGGAGCGGTTACCGGGGAGCTGTTTTTT. It encodes CASSTQAGAVTGELFF. The chain carries TRBV19 and TRBJ2-2; 8 nucleotides agree with TRBD2. The CDR3 spans 16 residues. Germline loops: CDR1 LNHDA, CDR2 SQIVND (reference sequence). Germline trimming cut 4 bases from V and 5 bases from J; bases unmatched to any gene: 9.